This entry features one T cell receptor beta chain sequence. What it binds is unknown. The second PCR ran about 6 to 11 cycles with a sample-barcoded 5' primer and J-beta primers. TCRdb re-analysed the 5' RACE reads in MiXCR, keeping a single row per CDR3 protein. Of around 1.5 million distinct CDR3 sequences in the sample, around 55% were seen once. The data belong to a study of blood T cells in healthy people across ages. Study-wide results and limits: The study lacked donor CMV status, which possibly confounded expanded clonotype changes. No conclusive comparison of naive versus antigen-experienced cells was possible with unsorted PBMCs. Strongly correlated with naive T cell percentage was TCR beta diversity.

The receptor was derived from a young man in good health. Sequenced material: blood.

The CDR3 coding sequence is TGTGCCAGCAGCCAGAACGCGCCCACAGATACGCAGTATTTT. Translating it yields CASSQNAPTDTQYF. The V and J genes are TRBV3-1 and TRBJ2-3; no clear D. Germline CDR1 and CDR2: LGHDT and YNNKEL (reference sequence). The CDR3 covers 14 residues. With 3 bases removed from V and 2 bases from J, the gap between germline ends came to 9 bases.